Each of the 15 T cell receptor beta chains below was sequenced from the same sample in a study of OX40 agonist ivuxolimab in advanced cancers. Clones were sequenced by immunoSEQ multiplex PCR, and TCRdb holds only the in-frame ones, with some missing. The repertoire includes 40,000 to 55,000 clones, roughly 80% of them detected once, and roughly a quarter sits in the top ten. The sample in question was CD4+ or CD8+ T cells sorted from blood, obtained in a trial of the OX40 agonist ivuxolimab. The source is an adult with an advanced solid tumor such as melanoma, head and neck, liver or kidney cancer.

The chain combines TRBV7-6 with TRBJ2-5, with D uncertain. The V end lost 0 bases, the J end lost 2 bases, and 7 bases lay between the germline ends. This CDR3 region has 14 residues. Germline CDR1 reads SGHVS; CDR2 reads FNYEAQ. Written as DNA, the CDR3 is TGTGCCAGCAGCTTAGCGTCGGCACAAGAGACCCAGTACTTC. It yields the protein CASSLASAQETQYF.

V is TRBV30 and J is TRBJ1-3; D is unclear. The CDR3 length is 13 residues. V lost 5 bases to trimming and J lost 3 bases, with 11 bases between them. Germline values: CDR1 GTSNPN, CDR2 SVGIG (reference sequence). Here the CDR3 DNA reads TGTGCCTGGGGGGTAGGCTTTGGAAACACCATATATTTT. Translated: CAWGVGFGNTIYF.

DNA of the CDR3: TGTGCCAGCAGTTTGGGACACAACTACGAGCAGTACTTC. Translating gives CASSLGHNYEQYF. The genes are TRBV6-5 and TRBJ2-7; a possible D gene is TRBD1 (6 bases). The CDR3 totals 13 residues. Germline V gene data show CDR1 as MNHEY and CDR2 as SVGAGI. V lost 4 bases to trimming and J lost 3 bases, with 10 bases between them.

The V gene is TRBV13, the J gene TRBJ2-2, with TRBD2 matching over 9 bases. The CDR3 extends over 15 amino acids. J lost 5 bases, V lost 4 bases, and 5 bases had no gene match. Per germline, CDR1 PRHDT and CDR2 FYEKMQ (reference sequence). The CDR3 nucleotides are TGTGCCAGCAGCTCGGAAAGCGGGGGGACCGGGGAGCTGTTTTTT. Its protein product is CASSSESGGTGELFF.

This clone has only one observation. CDR3 protein: CASSKVDRESTDTQYF. CDR3 nucleotide sequence: TGTGCCAGCAGCAAGGTTGACAGGGAGTCGACAGATACGCAGTATTTT. V gene TRBV21-1 combines with J gene TRBJ2-3; TRBD1 was called by the table and not checked on the DNA. TRBV21-1 is listed as a pseudogene. CDR3 length equals 16 residues.

CDR3 loop: CASSLGVYEQYF. CDR3 nucleotides: TGTGCCAGCAGCTTAGGGGTCTACGAGCAGTACTTC. This chain connects TRBV11-2 to TRBJ2-7; D gene ambiguous. This CDR3 spans 12 amino acids. The germline CDR1 and CDR2 sequences are SGHAT and FQNNGV. Trimming removed 1 base from V and 3 bases from J, with 4 bases in between.

The chain has TRBV6-1 and TRBJ2-1; no firm D call. The CDR3 spans 12 residues. Germline loops: CDR1 MNHNS, CDR2 SASEGT. Trimming took 8 bases from V and 9 from J, leaving 14 bases between them. CDR3 coding DNA: TGTGCCAGCTTATCACCATCCCGTGAGCAGTTCTTC. Its translation is CASLSPSREQFF.

The chain employs TRBV10-1 and TRBJ2-2; no firm D call. The germline V gene encodes CDR1 WNHNN and CDR2 SYGVQD (reference sequence). V lost 2 bases and J 2 bases, leaving 0 bases between the germline ends. The CDR3 runs to 12 residues. CDR3 DNA sequence: TGCGCCAGCAGTGAGAACACCGGGGAGCTGTTTTTT. Translated, it gives CASSENTGELFF.

The rearrangement links TRBV18 to TRBJ2-7; D gene uncertain. CDR1 is KGHSH and CDR2 is LQKENI in the germline V gene. The CDR3 runs 13 residues. V dropped 6 bases and J dropped 5 bases, with 14 bases sitting between them. Here the CDR3 reads CASSTYHGDEQYF. The CDR3 DNA reads TGTGCCAGCTCTACCTACCATGGGGACGAGCAGTACTTC.

V gene TRBV27 combines with J gene TRBJ2-7; D uncertain. The CDR3 is 12 residues long. With 4 bases removed from V and 0 bases from J, the gap between germline ends came to 4 bases. Germline values: CDR1 MNHEY, CDR2 SMNVEV (reference sequence). The CDR3 reads CASSSLSYEQYF. The CDR3 nucleotides are TGTGCCAGCAGTTCCCTCTCCTACGAGCAGTACTTC.

V gene TRBV7-6 combines with J gene TRBJ2-2, with D perhaps being TRBD1 or TRBD2 (5 bases each). The CDR3 consists of 12 residues. Germline-derived CDR1 and CDR2 are SGHVS and FNYEAQ. V lost 10 bases to trimming and J lost 4 bases, with 10 bases between them. CDR3 in amino acids: CAMPGATGELFF. Written as DNA, the CDR3 is TGTGCCATGCCCGGGGCCACCGGGGAGCTGTTTTTT.

This clone is a singleton in its sample. The chain is built from TRBV28 and TRBJ1-1; D not resolved. The CDR3 has 14 amino acids. Looked up from germline, CDR1 is MDHEN and CDR2 is SYDVKM. Trimming pared 2 bases from V and 0 bases from J, leaving 7 bases between. The CDR3 nucleotides are TGTGCCAGCAGTTTAAAGAACATGAACACTGAAGCTTTCTTT. This translates into CASSLKNMNTEAFF.

The chain has TRBV7-9 and TRBJ2-2; tentatively, D is TRBD2 (6 bases). This CDR3 spans 14 amino acids. The ends were cut back, 8 bases at V and 0 bases at J, with 10 bases in the middle. Germline V gene data show CDR1 as SEHNR and CDR2 as FQNEAQ (reference sequence). The CDR3 DNA is TGTGCCAGCCAGGAGGGGACGAACACCGGGGAGCTGTTTTTT. It specifies CASQEGTNTGELFF.

The chain is built from TRBV14 and TRBJ1-1, with 9 bases matching TRBD1. Germline V gene lookup returns CDR1 SGHDN and CDR2 FVKESK. J lost 4 bases, V lost 2 bases, and 5 bases had no gene match. The CDR3 runs 15 residues. CDR3 sequence: CASSQYDRGTTEAFF. The DNA of the CDR3 is TGTGCCAGCAGCCAATACGACAGGGGGACCACTGAAGCTTTCTTT.

The rearrangement joins TRBV5-6 to TRBJ1-4; D is uncertain. This CDR3 has 15 residues. Germline-derived CDR1 and CDR2 are SGHDT and YYEEEE. Trimming pared 2 bases from V and 8 bases from J, leaving 16 bases between. CDR3 sequence reads: CASSFSVGVREKLFF. CDR3 bases: TGTGCCAGCAGCTTTTCTGTAGGAGTAAGGGAAAAACTGTTTTTT.